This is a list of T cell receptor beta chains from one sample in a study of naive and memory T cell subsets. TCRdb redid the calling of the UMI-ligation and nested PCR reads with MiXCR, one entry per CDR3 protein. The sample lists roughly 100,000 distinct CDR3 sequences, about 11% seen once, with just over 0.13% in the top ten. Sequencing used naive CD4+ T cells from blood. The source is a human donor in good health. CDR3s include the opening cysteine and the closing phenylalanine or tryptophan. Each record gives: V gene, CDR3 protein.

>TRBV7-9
CASSPAGQVNSPLHF
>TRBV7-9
CASSLVTVRDTASQPQHF
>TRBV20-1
CSATTQLGEQYF
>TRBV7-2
CASSLSGGGNQPQHF
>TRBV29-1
CSTGPAGGTTDTQYF
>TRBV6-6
CASSYSIRTSGRVSTDTQYF
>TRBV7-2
CASSLGAGVSYNEQFF
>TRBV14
CASSAGSTQYF
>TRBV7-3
CASSGKLAGPYNEQFF
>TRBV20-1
CSASVQGFQPQHF
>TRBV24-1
CATSDRTSGRLNEQFF
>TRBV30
CAWSEGQHYNEQFF
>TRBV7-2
CASSLARAKNIQYF
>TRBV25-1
CASSDGGRAVNEQFF
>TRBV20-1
CSARDPSGAQPQHF
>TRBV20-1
CSANIGGRNSPLHF
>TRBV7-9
CASSFVAGGETQYF
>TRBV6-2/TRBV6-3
CASSYGRGSSYNEQFF
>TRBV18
CASSPPGTRENTEAFF
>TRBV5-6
CASSFRVSRSDTEAFF
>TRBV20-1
CSARLAGRRSFYEQYF
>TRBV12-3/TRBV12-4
CASRGQGATEQYF
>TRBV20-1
CSARDRMGQGRENSPLHF
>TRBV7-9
CASSGGGYNSPLHF
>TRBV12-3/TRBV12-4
CASSILLGGEQYF
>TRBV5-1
CASSSRPGLAGVAYEQFF
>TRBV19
CASSTGQPAFRLNYGYTF
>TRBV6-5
CASSYSTGGSTDTQYF
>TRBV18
CASSPGTGSGSYEQYF
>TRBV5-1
CASSKLRQANSYNEQFF
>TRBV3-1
CASSRGDRGPVRYGYTF
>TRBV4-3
CASSQGLATRETQYF
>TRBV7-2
CASSFHGDRGSGANVLTF
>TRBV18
CASSPSRETYEQYF
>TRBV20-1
CSARDQGQGASYEQYF
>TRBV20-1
CSASLSPGGGFFYGYTF
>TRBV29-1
CSVDRMNTEAFF
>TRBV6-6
CASSLTGSGANVLTF
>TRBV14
CASSQVSLPLVETTTQYF
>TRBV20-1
CSPVRNEQFF